This section outlines one T cell receptor beta chain sequence together with its context. The sample comes from a study of blood T cell repertoires in COVID-19. Overall study context: COVID-19 samples, acute and convalescent, were from the United States, Italy and Spain. T cells, B-cell-depleted T cells, or PBMCs provided the cDNA or gDNA that served as material.

Per germline, CDR1 WSHSY and CDR2 SAAADI. This CDR3 is 13 amino acids long. The V end was cut by 4 bases, the J end by 8 bases, with 11 bases between. Those enrolled in Seattle joined during active infection and were followed longitudinally afterward. Original analysis: Using reference gene primer amplification, nucleated cell counts were estimated. The repertoire was sequenced with immunoSEQ multiplex PCR; TCRdb's copy has only in-frame clones and lacks some. V and J calls and clone size are copied from that table; D and trimming were computed from the DNA. Of fewer than 700,000 clones listed, 85% to 90% were seen once; the top ten hold around 7.8%.

The sequenced sample consisted of peripheral blood. The genes are TRBV10-2 and TRBJ1-4, with D perhaps matching TRBD1 (5 bases). The sequence derives from a woman in her 50s with COVID-19, enrolled during active disease. The CDR3 DNA reads TGCGCCAGCAGTGGACAGCGGGACGAAAAACTGTTTTTT. It encodes CASSGQRDEKLFF.